These 5 T cell receptor beta chains came from one sample sequenced in a study of T-cell memory formation after mild COVID-19. TCRdb independently ran MiXCR on the 5' RACE reads; one entry per CDR3 protein. The sample holds about 110,000 distinct CDR3 sequences, roughly a sixth seen once. Sequenced sample: PBMCs or a T cell subset sorted from them (not recorded which). The receptors derive from a young man who had mild COVID-19 (a few samples of this study predate the infection). Cell type and time point are not known.

This clonotype was observed a few times. The chain joins TRBV5-1 to TRBJ2-7, with TRBD1 matching 11 bases. CDR3 length: 15 residues. The trim removed 4 bases at V and 12 bases at J, leaving 15 bases unmatched. Germline CDR1 is SGHRS and CDR2 is YFSETQ. DNA for the CDR3: TGCGCCAGCAGCCCGACCGGGACAGGGGGTGAGAGATGGTACGTC. It translates to CASSPTGTGGERWYV.

The J gene is TRBJ2-1, the V gene TRBV20-1; 10 bases align to TRBD2. The CDR3 totals 14 residues. In germline, CDR1 is DFQATT, CDR2 SNEGSKA (reference sequence). J lost 3 bases, V lost 5 bases, and 4 bases had no gene match. CDR3 sequence: CSAALAGGYNEQFF. DNA for the CDR3: TGCAGTGCTGCTTTAGCGGGGGGCTACAATGAGCAGTTCTTC.

The rearrangement uses TRBV18 and TRBJ2-1; D is undetermined. The CDR3 extends over 11 amino acids. Trimming stripped 6 bases from V and 6 bases from J, with 6 bases between. From germline, CDR1 is KGHSH and CDR2 LQKENI. CDR3 protein: CASSETNEQFF. CDR3 in DNA: TGTGCCAGCTCCGAAACCAATGAGCAGTTCTTC.

This clonotype was recorded a few times. This chain links TRBV18 with TRBJ1-1; weak D call: TRBD1 (5 bases). Trimming left V 3 bases short and J 1 base short, with 15 bases between. The CDR3 spans 16 residues. Germline lookup yields CDR1 KGHSH and CDR2 LQKENI. The CDR3 sequence: CASSPQKLGTNTEAFF. For the CDR3, the DNA is TGTGCCAGCTCACCGCAAAAACTGGGGACGAACACTGAAGCTTTCTTT.

This clonotype occurred once. V and J are TRBV4-3 and TRBJ1-5; D is possibly TRBD1 (6 bases). Trimming removed 2 bases from V and 5 bases from J, with 10 bases in between. Looked up from germline, CDR1 is LGHNA and CDR2 is YSLEER. The CDR3 sequence is 14 residues long. The CDR3 DNA is TGCGCCAGCAGCCAACTGCAGGGGCATCAGCCCCAGCATTTT. It codes for CASSQLQGHQPQHF.